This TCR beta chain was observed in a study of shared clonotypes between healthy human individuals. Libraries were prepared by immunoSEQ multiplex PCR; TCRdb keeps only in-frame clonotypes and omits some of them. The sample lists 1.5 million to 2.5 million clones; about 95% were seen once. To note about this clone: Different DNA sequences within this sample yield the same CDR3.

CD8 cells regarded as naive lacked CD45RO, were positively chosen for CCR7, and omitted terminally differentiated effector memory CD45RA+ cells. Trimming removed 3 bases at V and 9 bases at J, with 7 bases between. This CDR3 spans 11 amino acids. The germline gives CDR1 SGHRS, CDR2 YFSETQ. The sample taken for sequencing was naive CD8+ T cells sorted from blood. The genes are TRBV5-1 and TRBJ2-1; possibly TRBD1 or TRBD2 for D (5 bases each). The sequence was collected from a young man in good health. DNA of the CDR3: TGCGCCAGCAGCTCTGGGGGTGAGCAGTTCTTC. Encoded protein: CASSSGGEQFF.